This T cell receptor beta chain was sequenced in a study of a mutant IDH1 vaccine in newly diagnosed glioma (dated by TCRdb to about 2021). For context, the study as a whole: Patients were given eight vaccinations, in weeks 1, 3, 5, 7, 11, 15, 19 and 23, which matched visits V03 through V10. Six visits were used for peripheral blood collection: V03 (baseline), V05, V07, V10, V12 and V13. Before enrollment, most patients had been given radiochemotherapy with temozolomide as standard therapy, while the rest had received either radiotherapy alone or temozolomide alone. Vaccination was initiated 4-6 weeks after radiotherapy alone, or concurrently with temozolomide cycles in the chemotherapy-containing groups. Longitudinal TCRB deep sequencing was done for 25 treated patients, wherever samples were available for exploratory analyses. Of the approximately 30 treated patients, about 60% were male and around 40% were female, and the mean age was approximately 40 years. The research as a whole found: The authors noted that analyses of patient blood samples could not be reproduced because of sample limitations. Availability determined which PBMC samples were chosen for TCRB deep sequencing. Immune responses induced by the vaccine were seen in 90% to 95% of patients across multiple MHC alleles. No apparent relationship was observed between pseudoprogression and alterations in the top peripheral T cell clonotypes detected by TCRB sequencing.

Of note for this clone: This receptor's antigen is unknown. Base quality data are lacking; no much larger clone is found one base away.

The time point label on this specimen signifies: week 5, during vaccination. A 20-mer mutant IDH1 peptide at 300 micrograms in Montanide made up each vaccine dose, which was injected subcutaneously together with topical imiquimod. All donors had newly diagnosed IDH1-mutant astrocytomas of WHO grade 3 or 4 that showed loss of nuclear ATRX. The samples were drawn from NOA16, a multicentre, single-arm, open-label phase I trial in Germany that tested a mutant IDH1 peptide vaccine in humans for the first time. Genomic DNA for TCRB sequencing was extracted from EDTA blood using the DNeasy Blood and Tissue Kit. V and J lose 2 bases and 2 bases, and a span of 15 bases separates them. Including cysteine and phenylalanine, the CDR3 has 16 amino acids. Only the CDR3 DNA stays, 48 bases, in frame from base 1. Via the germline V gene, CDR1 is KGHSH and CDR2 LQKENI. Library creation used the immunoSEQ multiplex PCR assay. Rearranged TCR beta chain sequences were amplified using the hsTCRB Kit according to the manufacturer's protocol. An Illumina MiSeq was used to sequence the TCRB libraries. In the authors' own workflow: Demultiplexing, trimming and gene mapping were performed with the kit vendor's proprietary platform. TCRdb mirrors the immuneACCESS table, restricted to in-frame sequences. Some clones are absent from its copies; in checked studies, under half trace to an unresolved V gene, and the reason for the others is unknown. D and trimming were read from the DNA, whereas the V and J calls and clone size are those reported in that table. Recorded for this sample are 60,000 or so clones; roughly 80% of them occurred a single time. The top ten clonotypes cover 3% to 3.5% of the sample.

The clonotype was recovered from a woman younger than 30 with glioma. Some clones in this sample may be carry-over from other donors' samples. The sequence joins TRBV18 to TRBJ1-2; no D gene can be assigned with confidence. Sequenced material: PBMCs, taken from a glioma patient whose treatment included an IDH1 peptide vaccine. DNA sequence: TGTGCCAGCTCACCAGCAGGAAAGAACCCCAACTATGGCTACACCTTC. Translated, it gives CASSPAGKNPNYGYTF.